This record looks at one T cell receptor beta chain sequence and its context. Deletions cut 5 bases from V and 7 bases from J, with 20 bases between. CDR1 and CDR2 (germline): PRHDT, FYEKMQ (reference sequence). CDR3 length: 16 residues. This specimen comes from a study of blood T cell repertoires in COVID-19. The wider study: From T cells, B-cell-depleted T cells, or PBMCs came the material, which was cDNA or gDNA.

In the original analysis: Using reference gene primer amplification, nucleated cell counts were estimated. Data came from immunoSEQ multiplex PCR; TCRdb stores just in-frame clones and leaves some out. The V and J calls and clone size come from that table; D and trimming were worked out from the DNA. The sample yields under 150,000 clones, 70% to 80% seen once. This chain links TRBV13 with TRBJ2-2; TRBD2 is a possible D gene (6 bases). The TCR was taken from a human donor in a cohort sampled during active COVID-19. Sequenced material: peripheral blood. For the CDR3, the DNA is TGTGCCAGCAGCCCGGGGCTTCGGGGGACCAACGGGGAGCTGTTTTTT. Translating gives CASSPGLRGTNGELFF.